This TCR beta chain was found in a study of somatic mutations in cytotoxic T cells in rheumatoid arthritis. General study results and limits: CD8+ T-cell clonality did not differ significantly between rheumatoid arthritis patients and age-matched healthy controls.

Regarding this clone: Its target is unknown.

V lost 2 bases and J lost 0; bases outside the gene matches: 9. Germline loops: CDR1 MDHEN, CDR2 SYDVKM. The CDR3 is made up of 18 amino acids. Sequenced by immunoSEQ multiplex PCR; TCRdb stores in-frame clones only, minus some. Of roughly 7,800 clones in the sample, roughly 75% were seen once. The sequence came from a woman in her forties or fifties in good health. The V and J genes are TRBV28 and TRBJ2-3, with 9 bases lining up with TRBD2. The sequenced sample consisted of CD8+ T cells sorted from blood. The CDR3 nucleotides are TGTGCCAGCAGTTTAAGCCTAGCGGGGCCGGTGAGCACAGATACGCAGTATTTT. Its protein is CASSLSLAGPVSTDTQYF. Filled out from reference TRBV28 and TRBJ2-3, the complete variable domain reads DVKVTQSSRYLVKRTGEKVFLECVQDMDHENMFWYRQDPGLGLRLIYFSYDVKMKEKGDIPEGYSVSREKKERFSLILESASTNQTSMYLCASSLSLAGPVSTDTQYFGPGTRLTVL.